These 4 T cell receptor beta chains were all obtained from the same sample, sequenced in a study of T-cell reconstitution after alpha-beta-depleted transplantation in children. Researchers prepared the TCRbeta library using unique molecular identifiers, the study reports. TCRdb itself ran the PCR reads through MiXCR, one entry per CDR3 protein. The sample carries around 200,000 distinct CDR3 sequences, roughly 9% recorded once. Sequences were derived from PBMCs from the stem cell graft donor, sampled from the stem cell graft. The receptors were gathered from a human donor who donated a stem cell graft to a child with acute lymphoblastic leukemia.

This clonotype turned up a few times. This chain uses TRBV24-1 with TRBJ2-1; 8 bases line up with TRBD2. CDR3 length equals 15 residues. From germline, CDR1 is KGHDR and CDR2 SFDVKD. Germline trimming cut 1 base from V and 3 bases from J; bases unmatched to any gene: 1. CDR3 nucleotide sequence: TGTGCCACCAGTGATTTTCGGGGGGGCTACAATGAGCAGTTCTTC. It is translated as CATSDFRGGYNEQFF.

This clonotype was detected only a few times. The J gene is TRBJ2-3, the V gene TRBV7-2; 15 positions agree with TRBD2. The CDR3 sequence is 18 residues long. V lost 0 bases and J lost 5; bases outside the gene matches: 6. Germline V gives CDR1 SGHTA, CDR2 FQGNSA. CDR3 in amino acids: CASSLAGLAGGQGDTQYF. For the CDR3, the DNA is TGTGCCAGCAGCTTAGCCGGACTAGCGGGGGGGCAAGGAGATACGCAGTATTTT. Variable domain in full (rest from reference TRBV7-2 and TRBJ2-3): GAGVSQSPSNKVTEKGKDVELRCDPISGHTALYWYRQSLGQGLEFLIYFQGNSAPDKSGLPSDRFSAERTGGSVSTLTIQRTQQEDSAVYLCASSLAGLAGGQGDTQYFGPGTRLTVL.

The chain links TRBV11-2 to TRBJ2-5; TRBD2 aligns across 12 bases. Trimming at V came to 4 bases and at J to 1 base, leaving 13 bases not matched to a gene. The CDR3 has 19 amino acids. Germline CDR1 SGHAT, CDR2 FQNNGV. CDR3: CASSSAHGLAGTIQETQYF. The CDR3 coding sequence is TGTGCCAGCAGCTCGGCCCACGGACTAGCGGGGACGATCCAAGAGACCCAGTACTTC.

This clonotype was seen many times. This chain's CDR3 is CASSRSSGGAWETQYF. The CDR3 coding sequence is TGTGCCAGCAGCAGATCTAGCGGGGGGGCTTGGGAGACCCAGTACTTC. The gene calls are TRBV7-8 and TRBJ2-5, with 12 bases identical to TRBD2. The germline V gene has CDR1 SGHVS and CDR2 FQNEAQ. V shed 5 bases, J shed 5 bases, and the junction held 9 bases outside the gene matches. This CDR3 contains 16 residues.